This TCR beta chain was recorded in a study of blood T cell repertoires in COVID-19. The wider study: COVID-19 samples from acute and convalescent phases originated in the United States, Italy and Spain. Sources were T cells, B-cell-depleted T cells, or PBMCs; the material itself was cDNA or gDNA.

Authors' analysis steps: Scientists estimated how many nucleated cells there were by amplifying reference gene primers. Using immunoSEQ multiplex PCR, the repertoire was profiled, and TCRdb retains in-frame clones only, with some absent. That table furnishes V, J and clone size, whereas the DNA furnished D and trimming. The table lists 180,000 or so clones, 88% of them singletons. The sequencing sample was made of peripheral blood. The TCR was taken from a man aged 18-30 years with active or convalescent COVID-19.

CDR3 residues: CASSSNRGAAYGYTF. The CDR3 region has the DNA TGTGCCAGCAGCTCCAATCGGGGGGCGGCCTATGGCTACACCTTC. The rearrangement uses TRBV7-2 and TRBJ1-2; the D gene is possibly TRBD1 (6 bases). CDR1 and CDR2 from the germline V gene are SGHTA and FQGNSA. There are 15 residues in the CDR3. The V and J ends lost 4 bases and 4 bases respectively, with 16 bases between them.